Following are 5 T cell receptor beta chains from one sample sequenced in a study of a mutant IDH1 vaccine in newly diagnosed glioma. As to time point: baseline, week 1 (first vaccination visit). Treatment in this sample: pre-vaccination baseline after standard-of-care therapy. TCRdb keeps only in-frame clones here, not all; method: immunoSEQ multiplex PCR. The data contain fewer than 45,000 clones, around nine tenths of them seen just once; the ten biggest clones take up about 18%. The sample here was PBMCs, taken from a glioma patient treated with radiotherapy, temozolomide or both. The receptors stem from a young man with glioma.

The chain employs TRBV29-1 and TRBJ2-5; 9 nucleotides align to TRBD2. The V and J ends lost 7 bases and 4 bases, in that order; junction bases with no gene match: 1. The CDR3 has 11 amino acids. The germline V gene has CDR1 SQVTM and CDR2 ANQGSEA. The CDR3: CSGGGGETQYF. DNA of the CDR3: TGCAGCGGCGGGGGGGGAGAGACCCAGTACTTC.

This clone was recorded a few times. J is TRBJ2-5 and V is TRBV28; TRBD2 agrees at 10 bases. Germline V gives CDR1 MDHEN, CDR2 SYDVKM. The CDR3 sequence is 14 residues long. Unmatched junction bases numbered 2, after V lost 6 bases and J lost 1 base. The CDR3 loop is CASSRTSGQETQYF. CDR3 in DNA: TGTGCCAGCAGCAGGACTAGCGGCCAAGAGACCCAGTACTTC.

In this sample, this clone turned up once. The rearrangement joins TRBV28 to TRBJ2-5; D assignment may be TRBD1 or TRBD2 (7 bases each). Germline V CDR1 and CDR2: MDHEN, SYDVKM. Trimming took 6 bases from V and 5 from J, leaving 16 bases between them. The CDR3 covers 14 residues. CDR3: CASRPGGAWETQYF. As DNA, the CDR3 is TGTGCCAGCAGGCCAGGGGGGGCTTGGGAGACCCAGTACTTC. The complete variable domain, with remaining parts taken from reference TRBV28 and TRBJ2-5, reads DVKVTQSSRYLVKRTGEKVFLECVQDMDHENMFWYRQDPGLGLRLIYFSYDVKMKEKGDIPEGYSVSREKKERFSLILESASTNQTSMYLCASRPGGAWETQYFGPGTRLLVL.

V usage is TRBV14 and J usage is TRBJ1-1, with 7 positions matching TRBD1. The CDR3 is made up of 15 amino acids. Germline V gene lookup returns CDR1 SGHDN and CDR2 FVKESK. With V trimmed by 0 bases and J by 4 bases, 5 bases remained unmatched. The CDR3 region is CASSQDRGTATEAFF. In nucleotides, the CDR3 is TGTGCCAGCAGCCAAGATCGCGGGACAGCCACTGAAGCTTTCTTT.

This chain links TRBV5-1 with TRBJ1-6, with TRBD1 matching 7 bases. V trimming: 0 bases; J trimming: 10 bases; junction bases outside the gene matches: 7. CDR1 is SGHRS, CDR2 YFSETQ, per germline. CDR3 length: 15 amino acids. CDR3 region: CASSLEVRGLSPLHF. DNA of the CDR3: TGCGCCAGCAGCTTGGAGGTCAGGGGGTTGTCACCCCTCCACTTT.